Following are 22 T cell receptor beta chains from one sample sequenced in a study of blood T cell repertoires in COVID-19. The assay was immunoSEQ multiplex PCR, and TCRdb's table has in-frame clones only and misses some. The sample records 75,000 to 95,000 clones, around 85% being singletons. What was sequenced was peripheral blood. The source of these receptors is a man aged 50-59 years with acute or convalescent COVID-19.

This chain uses TRBV24-1 with TRBJ1-3; possibly TRBD1 for D (5 bases). This CDR3 region has 15 residues. Between the trimmed V and J ends, which lost 9 bases and 4 bases, there was a span of 18 bases. Germline V gene sequence: CDR1 KGHDR, CDR2 SFDVKD. The CDR3, as DNA: TGTGCCACCTCTGGGGGAGGGCGTAGGGGAAACACCATATATTTT. Its translation is CATSGGGRRGNTIYF.

J is TRBJ1-2 and V is TRBV6-1; 8 nucleotides align to TRBD1. The CDR3 spans 15 residues. The germline gives CDR1 MNHNS, CDR2 SASEGT. The J segment lost 0 bases and the V segment lost 2 bases, leaving 2 bases of the junction unmatched. The CDR3 sequence: CASSEPGQANYGYTF. The CDR3, as DNA: TGTGCCAGCAGTGAACCGGGACAGGCTAACTATGGCTACACCTTC.

This chain joins TRBV28 and TRBJ2-1; 11 bases agree with TRBD2. Germline V gene sequence: CDR1 MDHEN, CDR2 SYDVKM. This CDR3 is 12 amino acids long. The ends lost 3 bases at V and 13 bases at J; junction bases unmatched: 2. In DNA, the CDR3 is TGTGCCAGCAGTTTGGGACTAGCGGCCCAGTTCTTC. This gives the protein CASSLGLAAQFF.

V is TRBV7-2 and J is TRBJ2-1, with 10 bases lining up with TRBD2. The V segment lost 5 bases and the J segment 4 bases; nucleotides outside the gene matches: 5. The CDR3 covers 15 residues. From germline, CDR1 is SGHTA and CDR2 FQGNSA. The CDR3 is CASSPTSGIYNEQFF. For the CDR3, the DNA is TGTGCCAGCAGCCCAACTAGCGGGATTTACAATGAGCAGTTCTTC.

CDR3 in amino acids: CASSFMPGEAKNIQYF. The CDR3 coding sequence is TGTGCCAGTAGTTTTATGCCAGGGGAAGCCAAAAACATTCAGTACTTC. The V and J genes are TRBV19 and TRBJ2-4; the D gene is possibly TRBD1 (6 bases). V was pared by 5 bases and J by 0 bases, with 14 bases between. The CDR3 consists of 16 residues. Germline CDR1 reads LNHDA; CDR2 reads SQIVND (reference sequence).

The chain employs TRBV29-1 and TRBJ2-3, with D possibly matching TRBD2 (6 bases). CDR3 length: 13 residues. Trimming cost V 6 bases and J 4 bases, with 14 bases left between them. Germline V gives CDR1 SQVTM, CDR2 ANQGSEA. DNA for the CDR3: TGCAGCGTGAATCAGGGAGGTGCAGATACGCAGTATTTT. This gives the protein CSVNQGGADTQYF.

The chain employs TRBV27 and TRBJ1-2; D unclear. V lost 0 bases, J lost 1 base, and 15 bases lay in between. Germline V CDR1 and CDR2: MNHEY, SMNVEV (reference sequence). This CDR3 is 17 amino acids long. CDR3 amino acids: CASSLSYHTEDNYGYTF. CDR3 in DNA: TGTGCCAGCAGTTTATCGTACCATACAGAAGATAACTATGGCTACACCTTC.

This chain joins TRBV7-2 and TRBJ1-1; D ambiguous. V dropped 1 base and J dropped 5 bases, with 8 bases sitting between them. The CDR3 has 13 residues. Germline V gene data show CDR1 as SGHTA and CDR2 as FQGNSA. The CDR3 is CASSLVGRTEAFF. CDR3 in DNA: TGTGCCAGCAGCTTAGTAGGGAGAACTGAAGCTTTCTTT.

CDR3 DNA: TGTGCCTGGAGTGTACGGCGGGAGGCAGGAGATACGCAGTATTTT. This encodes CAWSVRREAGDTQYF. The genes are TRBV30 and TRBJ2-3, with 8 bases aligning to TRBD2. J lost 5 bases, V lost 0 bases, and 7 bases had no gene match. This CDR3 comprises 15 residues. CDR1 is GTSNPN, CDR2 SVGIG, per germline (reference sequence).

The V and J genes are TRBV5-1 and TRBJ2-2, with D unresolved. The ends were cut back, 0 bases at V and 0 bases at J, with 6 bases in the middle. CDR1 SGHRS and CDR2 YFSETQ come from the germline V gene. There are 15 residues in the CDR3. CDR3 sequence: CASSLGTANTGELFF. CDR3 DNA: TGCGCCAGCAGCTTGGGCACAGCGAACACCGGGGAGCTGTTTTTT.

The chain is built from TRBV29-1 and TRBJ2-7, with D perhaps matching TRBD2 (5 bases). Per the germline V gene, CDR1 is SQVTM and CDR2 is ANQGSEA. CDR3 length: 14 amino acids. Trimming took 0 bases from V and 2 from J, leaving 11 bases between them. CDR3 sequence: CSVEDSGLAYEQYF. CDR3 nucleotides: TGCAGCGTTGAAGATTCAGGACTTGCCTACGAGCAGTACTTC.

As to this clone: Since the CDR3 does not end with the conserved phenylalanine or tryptophan, this likely comes from a read error. The limits of the CDR3 on the DNA are not certain, so only TCRdb's listed CDR3 is given. The CDR3 here is CSAGSSDFI. V gene TRBV20-1 combines with J gene TRBJ1-2. From its first to its last residue, the CDR3 has 9 amino acids. Germline loops: CDR1 DFQATT, CDR2 SNEGSKA (reference sequence).

The V call is TRBV4-3, the J call TRBJ1-2; weak D call: TRBD1 (5 bases). There are 17 residues in the CDR3. Germline loops: CDR1 LGHNA, CDR2 YSLEER. The V gene lost 1 base and the J gene lost 5 bases, with 20 bases spanning the gap. CDR3 nucleotide sequence: TGCGCCAGCAGCCAAGCGGTCGACAGTTGGAGATGGTATGGCTACACCTTC. Its translation is CASSQAVDSWRWYGYTF.

This chain joins TRBV29-1 and TRBJ2-1; a possible D gene is TRBD2 (6 bases). This CDR3 is built from 15 residues. V was trimmed by 1 base and J by 6 bases, leaving 16 bases between them. Germline values: CDR1 SQVTM, CDR2 ANQGSEA. The CDR3 DNA is TGCAGCGTTGAAGTCCCGGACGCGGGAAGCAATGAGCAGTTCTTC. Protein sequence: CSVEVPDAGSNEQFF.

The chain uses TRBV28 and TRBJ1-1; 10 nucleotides align to TRBD1. V dropped 6 bases and J dropped 0; count of bases not matched to a gene: 4. Germline V gene data show CDR1 as MDHEN and CDR2 as SYDVKM. There are 15 residues in the CDR3. The CDR3 region has the DNA TGTGCCAGCAGGGGGACAGGGGCAATGAACACTGAAGCTTTCTTT. It codes for CASRGTGAMNTEAFF.

This sequence joins TRBV5-6 and TRBJ2-4; possible D gene TRBD1, 6 bases. The CDR3 consists of 15 residues. V lost 2 bases and J lost 1, with 10 bases in between. Germline V gene lookup returns CDR1 SGHDT and CDR2 YYEEEE. The CDR3 protein is CASSLQGSAKNIQYF. CDR3 in DNA: TGTGCCAGCAGCTTACAGGGCAGTGCCAAAAACATTCAGTACTTC. Using reference TRBV5-6 and TRBJ2-4 for the parts outside the CDR3, the full variable domain is DAGVTQSPTHLIKTRGQQVTLRCSPKSGHDTVSWYQQALGQGPQFIFQYYEEEERQRGNFPDRFSGHQFPNYSSELNVNALLLGDSALYLCASSLQGSAKNIQYFGAGTRLSVL.

The table lists this clone with a few counts. This chain uses TRBV4-1 with TRBJ2-2; a weak D match, TRBD2 (6 bases). Trimming stripped 1 base from V and 2 bases from J, with 14 bases between. Germline V gives CDR1 MGHRA, CDR2 YSYEKL. There are 17 residues in the CDR3. The CDR3 sequence is CASSQGGTPTNTGELFF. DNA of the CDR3: TGCGCCAGCAGCCAAGGCGGGACTCCCACAAACACCGGGGAGCTGTTTTTT.

The rearrangement uses TRBV27 and TRBJ2-1; no firm D call. V was pared by 5 bases and J by 0 bases, with 8 bases between. Germline CDR1 reads MNHEY; CDR2 reads SMNVEV (reference sequence). This CDR3 region has 14 residues. As DNA, the CDR3 is TGTGCCAGCAGTCCCCTCCTCTCCTACAATGAGCAGTTCTTC. This encodes CASSPLLSYNEQFF.

The rearrangement joins TRBV5-1 to TRBJ1-3; TRBD1 matches 8 bases. V shed 4 bases, J shed 7 bases, and the junction held 10 bases outside the gene matches. The CDR3 covers 15 residues. Looked up from germline, CDR1 is SGHRS and CDR2 is YFSETQ. In DNA form, the CDR3 reads TGCGCCAGCAGCCCGGGGGACAGGAGAACGAACACCATATATTTT. Amino acids: CASSPGDRRTNTIYF.

This chain joins TRBV27 and TRBJ2-1, with D maybe TRBD2 (6 bases). V dropped 5 bases and J dropped 9 bases, with 32 bases sitting between them. The germline V gene encodes CDR1 MNHEY and CDR2 SMNVEV (reference sequence). The CDR3 totals 19 residues. The CDR3 protein is CASSQRGAETSFLFGEQFF. CDR3 bases: TGTGCCAGCAGTCAAAGAGGGGCAGAGACTAGTTTTCTTTTCGGTGAGCAGTTCTTC.

The chain links TRBV11-2 to TRBJ2-3, with a weak D call TRBD2 (5 bases). Trimming removed 3 bases at V and 0 bases at J, with 10 bases between. Germline V gene lookup returns CDR1 SGHAT and CDR2 FQNNGV. This CDR3 has 15 residues. The CDR3 loop is CASSLSRTSTDTQYF. In DNA form, the CDR3 reads TGTGCCAGCAGCTTGTCGCGGACTAGCACAGATACGCAGTATTTT.

The rearrangement links TRBV19 to TRBJ2-7; tentatively, D is TRBD2 (5 bases). The length of the CDR3 is 13 residues. Trimming shortened V by 5 bases and J by 7 bases, and 15 bases separated the two germline ends. Germline-derived CDR1 and CDR2 are LNHDA and SQIVND (reference sequence). The chain's CDR3 is CASSPPQTREQYF. The CDR3 nucleotides are TGTGCCAGTAGTCCACCCCAAACTAGGGAGCAGTACTTC.